This is a list of T cell receptor beta chains from one sample in a study of blood T cell repertoires in COVID-19. Repertoires were generated with immunoSEQ multiplex PCR, while TCRdb's copy carries only in-frame clones and drops some. The data hold over 200,000 clones, with roughly 90% observed a single time. The sequenced material came from peripheral blood. The receptors were gathered from a woman aged 55-75 years with acute or convalescent COVID-19. The CDR3 runs from the conserved cysteine through the conserved F or W. D genes are given only for firm matches. Size is stated for part of the rows, as once, few or many counts, or as a class when the clone is expanded.

d_call clone_size j_call v_call cdr3_nt cdr3_aa
. . TRBJ1-1 TRBV5-8 TGTGCCAGCAGTCGGACAGCTAACACTGAAGCTTTCTTT CASSRTANTEAFF
. . TRBJ1-1 TRBV27 TGTGCCAGCAGTTTAATCGGGGGGCCGGGGACTGAAGCTTTCTTT CASSLIGGPGTEAFF
TRBD1 . TRBJ2-1 TRBV24-1 TGTGCCACCACCTCGAACCGGGACAGGAATAATGAGCAGTTCTTC CATTSNRDRNNEQFF
. . TRBJ2-3 TRBV6-5 TGTGCCAGCACCCCTAGGTTCCCACCAGATACGCAGTATTTT CASTPRFPPDTQYF
. . TRBJ1-2 TRBV29-1 TGCAGCGGTGAACAGGGATTGAGCTACACCTTC CSGEQGLSYTF
TRBD1 . TRBJ2-6 TRBV18 TGTGCCAGCTCACCACCGGGCAGGGGGAGCTCTGGGGCCAACGTCCTGACTTTC CASSPPGRGSSGANVLTF
TRBD1 . TRBJ2-7 TRBV3-1/TRBV3-2 TGTGCCAGCAGCCACTCGGGACAGGGTGATGAGCAGTACTTC CASSHSGQGDEQYF
. . TRBJ1-3 TRBV28 TGTGCCAGCAGTTTAGCAGATCCTGGAAACACCATATATTTT CASSLADPGNTIYF
. few TRBJ1-5 TRBV28 TGTGCCAGCACCATCGGCTCAGGGCTAGGCAATCAGCCCCAGCATTTT CASTIGSGLGNQPQHF
TRBD2 . TRBJ2-7 TRBV5-1 TGCGCCAGCAGCTCCGGATCGGGAGGGGGCGAGCAGTACTTC CASSSGSGGGEQYF
. few TRBJ1-1 TRBV6-2/TRBV6-3 TGTGCCAGCAGTTCCCAGGGTGCCGAGAGGAATGAAGCTTTCTTT CASSSQGAERNEAFF
. . TRBJ1-1 TRBV11-3 TGTGCCAGCAGCTTAAACGGGGGGAACACTGAAGCTTTCTTT CASSLNGGNTEAFF
TRBD2 few TRBJ2-7 TRBV7-8 TGTGCCAGCAGCTTAGAATTAGCGGGAGTGGGCGAGCAGTACTTC CASSLELAGVGEQYF
TRBD1 . TRBJ1-1 TRBV18 TGTGCCAGCTCTCCCGAGACAGGGGGCACTGAAGCTTTCTTT CASSPETGGTEAFF
TRBD2 . TRBJ2-5 TRBV11-2 TGTGCCAGCAGCTTCCTGAGCGGGAGCGGTCAAGAGACCCAGTACTTC CASSFLSGSGQETQYF
. . TRBJ2-3 TRBV27 TGTGCCAGCAGTTTACACAAGCTAGCAGCTAGCACAGATACGCAGTATTTT CASSLHKLAASTDTQYF
TRBD2 . TRBJ2-1 TRBV19 TGTGCCAGTAACCCCTGGGGGGGACTAGCGGGGGCATACAATGAGCAGTTCTTC CASNPWGGLAGAYNEQFF
. . TRBJ1-5 TRBV28 TGTGCCAGCAGCTTAGCAGCAGGGGTCAATCAGCCCCAGCATTTT CASSLAAGVNQPQHF
TRBD1 . TRBJ1-2 TRBV3-1/TRBV3-2 TGTGCCAGCAGCCAACCGGGACAGATTAACTATGGCTACACCTTC CASSQPGQINYGYTF
. . TRBJ2-7 TRBV7-9 TGTGCCAGCAGCTTAGCAGCCCCACAGGGGAGGTACGAGCAGTACTTC CASSLAAPQGRYEQYF
. . TRBJ1-6 TRBV5-6 TGTGCCAGCAGCCTCCGGGGTTGGGATTCACCCCTCCACTTT CASSLRGWDSPLHF
TRBD2 . TRBJ2-2 TRBV4-3 TGCGCCAGCAGCCAAGATAGGACTAGCGGGGAGCTGTTTTTT CASSQDRTSGELFF
TRBD2 once TRBJ2-1 TRBV9 TGTGCCAGCAGCTTTAGCGGGAGGGATAGCAATGAGCAGTTCTTC CASSFSGRDSNEQFF